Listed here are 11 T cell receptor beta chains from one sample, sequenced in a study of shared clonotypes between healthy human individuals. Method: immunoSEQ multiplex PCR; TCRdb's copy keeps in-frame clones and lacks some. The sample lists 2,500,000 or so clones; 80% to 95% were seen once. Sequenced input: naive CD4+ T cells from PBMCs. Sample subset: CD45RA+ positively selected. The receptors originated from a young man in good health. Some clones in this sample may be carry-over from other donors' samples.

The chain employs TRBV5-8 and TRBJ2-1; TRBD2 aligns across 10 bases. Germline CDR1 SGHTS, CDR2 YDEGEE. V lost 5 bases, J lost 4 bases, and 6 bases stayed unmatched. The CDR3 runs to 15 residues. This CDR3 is CASRFLAGVYNEQFF. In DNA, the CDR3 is TGTGCCAGCAGGTTCCTAGCGGGGGTATACAATGAGCAGTTCTTC.

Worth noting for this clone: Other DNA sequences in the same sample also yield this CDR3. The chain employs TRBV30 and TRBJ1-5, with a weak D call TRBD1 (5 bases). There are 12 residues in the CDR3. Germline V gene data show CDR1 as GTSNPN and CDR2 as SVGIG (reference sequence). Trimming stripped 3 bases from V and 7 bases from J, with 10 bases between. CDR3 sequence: CAWSRVGQPQHF. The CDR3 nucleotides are TGTGCCTGGAGCAGGGTGGGACAGCCCCAGCATTTT.

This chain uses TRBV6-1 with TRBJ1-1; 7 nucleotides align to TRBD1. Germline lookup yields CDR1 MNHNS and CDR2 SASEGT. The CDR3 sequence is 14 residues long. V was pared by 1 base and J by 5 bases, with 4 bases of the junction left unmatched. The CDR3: CASSEEGARTEAFF. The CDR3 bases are TGTGCCAGCAGTGAAGAGGGGGCGAGGACTGAAGCTTTCTTT.

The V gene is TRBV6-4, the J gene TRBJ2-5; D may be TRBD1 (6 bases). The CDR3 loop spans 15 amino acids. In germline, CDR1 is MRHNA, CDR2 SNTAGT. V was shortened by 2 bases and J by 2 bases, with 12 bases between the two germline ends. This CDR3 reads CASSDRTEVQETQYF. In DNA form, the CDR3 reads TGTGCCAGCAGTGACCGGACAGAAGTTCAAGAGACCCAGTACTTC.

CDR3 sequence (DNA): TGTGCCAGCAGGACGACAGGGGAGCCCGGGGAGCTGTTTTTT. Protein: CASRTTGEPGELFF. The chain is built from TRBV28 and TRBJ2-2; 8 bases agree with TRBD1. V dropped 6 bases and J dropped 6; count of bases not matched to a gene: 6. Germline V gene data show CDR1 as MDHEN and CDR2 as SYDVKM. CDR3 size: 14 residues.

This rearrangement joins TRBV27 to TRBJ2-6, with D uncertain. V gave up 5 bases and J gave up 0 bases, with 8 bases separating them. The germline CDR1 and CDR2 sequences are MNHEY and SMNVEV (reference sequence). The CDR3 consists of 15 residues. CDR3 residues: CASSAPFSGANVLTF. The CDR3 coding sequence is TGTGCCAGCAGTGCCCCGTTCTCTGGGGCCAACGTCCTGACTTTC.

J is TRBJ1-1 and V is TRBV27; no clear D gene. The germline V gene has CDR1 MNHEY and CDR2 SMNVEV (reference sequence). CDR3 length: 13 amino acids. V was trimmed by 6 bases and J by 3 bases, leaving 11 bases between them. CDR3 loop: CASSRSPYTEAFF. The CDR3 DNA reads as TGTGCCAGCAGCCGATCCCCTTACACTGAAGCTTTCTTT.

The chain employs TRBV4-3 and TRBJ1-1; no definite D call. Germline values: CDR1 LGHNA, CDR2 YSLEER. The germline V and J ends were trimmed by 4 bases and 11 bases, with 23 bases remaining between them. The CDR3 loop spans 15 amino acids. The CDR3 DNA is TGCGCCAGCAGCCCAGCAAAGGGTGGGCGGTTGAAGGCTTTCTTT. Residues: CASSPAKGGRLKAFF.

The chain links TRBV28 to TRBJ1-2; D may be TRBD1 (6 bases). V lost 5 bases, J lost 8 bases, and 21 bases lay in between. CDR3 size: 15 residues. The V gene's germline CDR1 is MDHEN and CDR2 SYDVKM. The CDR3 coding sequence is TGTGCCAGCAGTGGCGGGGACATCAGGATGGGGGGCTACACCTTC. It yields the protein CASSGGDIRMGGYTF.

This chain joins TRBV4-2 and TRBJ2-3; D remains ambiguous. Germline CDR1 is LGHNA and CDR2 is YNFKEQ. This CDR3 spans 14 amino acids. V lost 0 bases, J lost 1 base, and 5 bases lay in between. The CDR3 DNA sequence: TGTGCCAGCAGCCAAGAATACCGCACAGATACGCAGTATTTT. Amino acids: CASSQEYRTDTQYF.

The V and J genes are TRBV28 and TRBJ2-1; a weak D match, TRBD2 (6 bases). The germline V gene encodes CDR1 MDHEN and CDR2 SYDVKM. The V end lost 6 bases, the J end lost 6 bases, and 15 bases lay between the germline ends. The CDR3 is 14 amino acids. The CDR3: CASSMTSLINEQFF. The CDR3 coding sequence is TGTGCCAGCAGCATGACTAGTTTGATCAATGAGCAGTTCTTC.